One sample yielded the 28 T cell receptor beta chains listed below, sequenced in a study of T-cell memory formation after mild COVID-19. In TCRdb, the 5' RACE reads were re-called with MiXCR into one record per CDR3 protein. The sample records hundreds of thousands of distinct CDR3 sequences, 20% to 25% being singletons. The sample was PBMCs or a T cell subset sorted from them (not recorded which). These receptors all stem from an adult woman who had mild COVID-19 (a few samples of this study predate the infection). Cell type and time point are not known.

The chain couples TRBV2 to TRBJ2-1; D call uncertain. Germline V lookup: CDR1 SNHLY, CDR2 FYNNEI. The CDR3 is 13 amino acids. The V end lost 5 bases, the J end lost 6 bases, and 11 bases lay between the germline ends. The CDR3: CASSPRVGNEQFF. Written as DNA, the CDR3 is TGTGCCAGCAGTCCTCGAGTAGGCAATGAGCAGTTCTTC.

This clonotype was counted between two and nine times. The genes are TRBV2 and TRBJ1-2; a possible D gene is TRBD1 (6 bases). CDR1 is SNHLY, CDR2 FYNNEI, per germline. The CDR3 sequence is 20 residues long. Trimming shortened V by 6 bases and J by 4 bases, and 33 bases separated the two germline ends. The CDR3 loop reads CASRLTTARGQPTTIYGYTF. The CDR3 nucleotides are TGTGCCAGCAGGCTAACAACCGCGCGAGGACAGCCGACGACGATCTATGGCTACACCTTC.

There are a few counts of this clonotype. The chain recombines TRBV12-3 or TRBV12-4 with TRBJ2-7; D uncertain. The CDR3 spans 17 residues. The ends were cut back, 3 bases at V and 3 bases at J, with 21 bases in the middle. The CDR3 DNA is TGTGCCAGCAGTTTGGCCCCCCCCACGGACCTAAGCTACGAGCAGTACTTC. Translating gives CASSLAPPTDLSYEQYF.

The sample holds a few counts of this clonotype. The chain joins TRBV20-1 to TRBJ2-5; the match to TRBD2 covers 8 bases. The CDR3 contains 16 residues. J gave up 5 bases and V 6 bases, and 17 bases lay outside the gene matches. Germline V gene lookup returns CDR1 DFQATT and CDR2 SNEGSKA (reference sequence). The CDR3 is CSARPSGRDGVETQYF. CDR3 bases: TGCAGTGCCAGGCCCAGCGGGAGAGATGGGGTGGAGACCCAGTACTTC.

The rearrangement links TRBV20-1 to TRBJ2-1, with 9 positions matching TRBD2. V shed 0 bases and J 6 bases; nucleotides not matched to a gene: 9. Germline V gives CDR1 DFQATT, CDR2 SNEGSKA (reference sequence). This CDR3 comprises 16 residues. The CDR3 here is CSARDRGGRAINEQFF. The CDR3 DNA reads TGCAGTGCTAGAGATCGAGGCGGGAGGGCCATCAATGAGCAGTTCTTC.

The J gene is TRBJ1-1, the V gene TRBV5-6; perhaps TRBD1 as D (5 bases). The CDR3 is 15 amino acids. V was shortened by 1 base and J by 0 bases, with 10 bases between the two germline ends. CDR1 SGHDT and CDR2 YYEEEE come from the germline V gene. CDR3 amino acids: CASSLFDSLNTEAFF. The CDR3 coding sequence is TGTGCCAGCAGCTTGTTCGACAGTCTGAACACTGAAGCTTTCTTT.

There are a few counts of this clonotype. The rearrangement links TRBV7-9 to TRBJ1-4; 7 bases are shared with TRBD1. The CDR3 runs 13 residues. Germline CDR1 is SEHNR and CDR2 is FQNEAQ (reference sequence). V dropped 4 bases and J dropped 7; count of bases not matched to a gene: 3. CDR3 bases: TGTGCCAGCAGCTCAGGACAGGTTGAAAAACTGTTTTTT. Its protein product is CASSSGQVEKLFF.

The chain has TRBV6-2 or TRBV6-3 and TRBJ2-7, with no clear D. The CDR3 has 13 amino acids. V gave up 6 bases and J gave up 3 bases, with 12 bases separating them. Germline V gives CDR1 MNHEY, CDR2 SVGEGT. Here the CDR3 reads CASSALNIYEQYF. CDR3 nucleotide sequence: TGTGCCAGCAGCGCCCTCAACATCTACGAGCAGTACTTC.

This clonotype occurred a few times. V usage is TRBV20-1 and J usage is TRBJ1-5, with D possibly being TRBD1 (5 bases). Germline V gives CDR1 DFQATT, CDR2 SNEGSKA (reference sequence). The CDR3 loop spans 12 amino acids. Trimming removed 2 bases at V and 4 bases at J, with 6 bases between. CDR3 residues: CSARSGNQPQHF. As DNA, the CDR3 is TGCAGTGCTAGATCAGGGAATCAGCCCCAGCATTTT.

The chain employs TRBV4-2 and TRBJ2-1; 8 positions agree with TRBD1. The trim removed 3 bases at V and 4 bases at J, leaving 5 bases unmatched. Germline CDR1 and CDR2: LGHNA and YNFKEQ. This CDR3 contains 15 residues. The CDR3 region has the DNA TGTGCCAGCAGCCAGCAGGGGGCGGGTTACAATGAGCAGTTCTTC. Its protein product is CASSQQGAGYNEQFF.

The CDR3 bases are TGTGCCAGCAGCCGGCGGGAATTCGTCGAGCAGTACTTC. It encodes CASSRREFVEQYF. V gene TRBV3-1 combines with J gene TRBJ2-7; weak D call: TRBD2 (6 bases). Germline V gene lookup returns CDR1 LGHDT and CDR2 YNNKEL (reference sequence). V gave up 4 bases and J gave up 6 bases, with 13 bases separating them. This CDR3 is 13 amino acids long.

CDR3 in DNA: TGCGCCAGCAGCTTAATGTCAGGGAACACTGAAGCTTTCTTT. It is translated as CASSLMSGNTEAFF. V gene TRBV5-1 combines with J gene TRBJ1-1; D is uncertain. The V gene lost 2 bases and the J gene lost 1 base, with 9 bases spanning the gap. Per the germline V gene, CDR1 is SGHRS and CDR2 is YFSETQ. The CDR3 length is 14 residues.

The chain links TRBV5-1 to TRBJ2-3; D uncertain. The CDR3 is 15 amino acids. Germline V gives CDR1 SGHRS, CDR2 YFSETQ. V dropped 6 bases and J dropped 0 bases, with 14 bases sitting between them. In DNA, the CDR3 is TGCGCCAGCAAAAAGGGCACTTCTAGCACAGATACGCAGTATTTT. It encodes CASKKGTSSTDTQYF.

In its sample, this clonotype was seen a few times. The V and J genes are TRBV15 and TRBJ1-2; a weak D match, TRBD1 (5 bases). The germline gives CDR1 LNHNV, CDR2 YYDKDF (reference sequence). V gave up 4 bases and J gave up 4 bases, with 13 bases separating them. The CDR3 sequence is 14 residues long. CDR3 nucleotide sequence: TGTGCCACCAGCACCTCGGGGGGTGCCTATGGCTACACCTTC. Translated: CATSTSGGAYGYTF.

This chain joins TRBV12-3 or TRBV12-4 and TRBJ2-7; 8 nucleotides agree with TRBD1. Germline trimming cut 3 bases from V and 0 bases from J; bases unmatched to any gene: 4. The CDR3 extends over 15 amino acids. CDR3 residues: CASSFDRGHSYEQYF. The CDR3 DNA is TGTGCCAGCAGTTTTGACAGGGGACACTCCTACGAGCAGTACTTC.

This clonotype appeared once. The chain recombines TRBV4-1 with TRBJ2-5, with D perhaps being TRBD1 or TRBD2 (5 bases each). The germline gives CDR1 MGHRA, CDR2 YSYEKL. Trimming cost V 0 bases and J 13 bases, with 15 bases left between them. This CDR3 is built from 13 residues. CDR3 loop: CASSQDGTQRLYF. CDR3 in DNA: TGCGCCAGCAGCCAAGATGGGACCCAAAGGTTGTACTTC.

The chain links TRBV6-5 to TRBJ2-2; D is possibly TRBD1 (5 bases). This CDR3 contains 14 residues. CDR1 and CDR2 from the germline V gene are MNHEY and SVGAGI. V dropped 9 bases and J dropped 4 bases, with 15 bases sitting between them. CDR3 amino acids: CASSTGHGTGELFF. The CDR3 DNA reads TGTGCCAGTAGTACCGGACACGGCACCGGGGAGCTGTTTTTT.

This clonotype turned up a few times. The V and J genes are TRBV29-1 and TRBJ1-1, with D possibly being TRBD1 (6 bases). Trimming shortened V by 7 bases and J by 0 bases, and 9 bases separated the two germline ends. The germline gives CDR1 SQVTM, CDR2 ANQGSEA. This CDR3 has 12 amino acids. The CDR3 nucleotides are TGCAGCGGAGGGGGGATGAACACTGAAGCTTTCTTT. This sequence encodes CSGGGMNTEAFF.

The chain couples TRBV4-1 to TRBJ1-5; maybe TRBD1 (5 bases). Germline V gene data show CDR1 as MGHRA and CDR2 as YSYEKL. With 3 bases removed from V and 0 bases from J, the gap between germline ends came to 12 bases. This CDR3 comprises 16 residues. CDR3 region: CASSQPGMDSNQPQHF. As DNA, the CDR3 is TGCGCCAGCAGCCAGCCAGGGATGGATAGCAATCAGCCCCAGCATTTT.

The table lists this clonotype with a few counts. The chain recombines TRBV9 with TRBJ2-2; 7 bases align to TRBD1. Germline V gives CDR1 SGDLS, CDR2 YYNGEE. The CDR3 totals 17 residues. V was pared by 3 bases and J by 0 bases, with 8 bases of the junction left unmatched. CDR3 DNA sequence: TGTGCCAGCAGCGGAGGTCCGGGACAGACGAACACCGGGGAGCTGTTTTTT. Its protein product is CASSGGPGQTNTGELFF.

This clonotype was counted a few times. The chain joins TRBV7-2 to TRBJ2-4; D remains ambiguous. The V end was cut by 2 bases, the J end by 0 bases, with 11 bases between. The V gene's germline CDR1 is SGHTA and CDR2 FQGNSA. The CDR3 extends over 16 amino acids. CDR3 sequence: CASSLLRMVAKNIQYF. CDR3 bases: TGTGCCAGCAGCTTATTGCGAATGGTAGCCAAAAACATTCAGTACTTC.

The J gene is TRBJ2-1, the V gene TRBV4-1, with 9 bases matching TRBD2. This CDR3 contains 16 residues. Unmatched junction bases numbered 13, after V lost 6 bases and J lost 7 bases. Germline-derived CDR1 and CDR2 are MGHRA and YSYEKL. The CDR3: CASSPLGGGARNEQFF. The CDR3 DNA is TGCGCCAGCAGTCCACTTGGCGGGGGGGCTCGAAATGAGCAGTTCTTC.

The chain links TRBV19 to TRBJ2-5; TRBD1 matches at 9 bases. Germline CDR1 LNHDA, CDR2 SQIVND (reference sequence). J lost 2 bases, V lost 8 bases, and 6 bases had no gene match. CDR3 length equals 14 residues. CDR3 DNA: TGTGCCAGTGGGACAGGGATTGTACAAGAGACCCAGTACTTC. Protein: CASGTGIVQETQYF.

This clonotype was seen a few times. The chain joins TRBV2 to TRBJ2-7, with D unresolved. V shed 5 bases and J shed 4 bases, with 9 bases lying between them. This CDR3 is built from 12 residues. Looked up from germline, CDR1 is SNHLY and CDR2 is FYNNEI. The chain's CDR3 is CASSWIIYEQYF. The CDR3 DNA sequence: TGTGCCAGCAGTTGGATCATTTACGAGCAGTACTTC.

The chain joins TRBV3-1 to TRBJ2-1; TRBD2 agrees at 7 bases. The germline V gene has CDR1 LGHDT and CDR2 YNNKEL (reference sequence). With 4 bases clipped from V and 4 bases from J, the junction kept 13 bases outside the gene matches. CDR3 length: 17 amino acids. The CDR3 DNA follows: TGTGCCAGCAGCCGAACCTTGTTCGGCGGGAGTTACAATGAGCAGTTCTTC. Encoded protein: CASSRTLFGGSYNEQFF.

The chain carries TRBV24-1 and TRBJ1-2; tentatively, D is TRBD1 (5 bases). V lost 5 bases to trimming and J lost 6 bases, with 6 bases between them. Looked up from germline, CDR1 is KGHDR and CDR2 is SFDVKD. This CDR3 contains 11 residues. In nucleotides, the CDR3 is TGTGCCACCAGTGGGGGGAATGGCTACACCTTC. Translating gives CATSGGNGYTF.

The table lists this clonotype with many counts. The chain carries TRBV7-9 and TRBJ1-1; D is uncertain. This CDR3 has 11 residues. V lost 2 bases and J 8 bases, leaving 6 bases between the germline ends. Germline-derived CDR1 and CDR2 are SEHNR and FQNEAQ (reference sequence). For the CDR3, the DNA is TGTGCCAGCAGCTTAACGAGGGAAGCTTTCTTT. Translating gives CASSLTREAFF.

The chain carries TRBV4-1 and TRBJ2-3; tentatively, D is TRBD2 (5 bases). V lost 0 bases to trimming and J lost 6 bases, with 13 bases between them. The length of the CDR3 is 15 residues. Germline V CDR1 and CDR2: MGHRA, YSYEKL. CDR3: CASSQDETGSDTQYF. The CDR3 DNA reads as TGCGCCAGCAGCCAAGATGAGACGGGGAGTGATACGCAGTATTTT.